Included here is one TCR beta chain sequence, with context. Its recognized antigen is unknown. No clone much larger than this one lies a single base away; base qualities are absent. The CDR3, cysteine through phenylalanine, is 14 amino acids long. Here the CDR3 DNA is all that survives: 42 bases in frame from base 1. As encoded in the germline V gene, CDR1 is SNHLY while CDR2 is FYNNEI. V drops 7 bases and J drops 0 bases, leaving 10 bases in between. The record originates from a study of siplizumab effects on memory and regulatory T cells (dated by TCRdb to about 2019). Study-level background: The effect of the anti-CD2 antibody siplizumab on alloreactive T-cell subsets was examined in allogeneic mixed lymphocyte reactions constructed from human PBMCs.

What the work shows at the level of the full study, not this receptor alone: Siplizumab significantly reduced the cumulative frequency of alloreactive sequences traceable to unstimulated CD4+ memory T cells. Because sequences at frequencies below about 10^-5 were poorly captured, only a minor fraction of alloreactive clones could be mapped back to unstimulated subsets. Whether proliferating Tregs from siplizumab cultures were suppressive was not functionally confirmed. Compared with memory T cells, unstimulated naive T cells appeared more diverse, and naive cells seemed to make a substantial contribution to the alloresponse. Among mappable alloreactive CD4+ clones, an average Treg-derived fraction of 68.8% was observed with siplizumab, compared with roughly 28% in control reactions. About 75-96% of proliferating CD4+ or CD8+ clones could not be given a naive or memory phenotype.

TCRbeta CDR3 sequencing was performed on sorted unstimulated T cells and on proliferating T cells recovered from mixed lymphocyte reactions. Fresh whole blood from approximately ten HLA-typed healthy donors was used to isolate PBMCs. To map where alloreactive clones came from, unstimulated CD4+ non-regulatory T cells were FACS-sorted. Library creation used the immunoSEQ multiplex PCR assay. About 9.1 x 10^4 TCR templates per sample were assayed on the deep sequencing platform. Genomic DNA extracted from sorted T cells was used for TCRbeta CDR3 sequencing. The original methods were these. The R programming language was used for clonal analysis of TCRbeta CDR3 data. Unstimulated samples were compared with post-reaction CFSE-low samples to define alloreactive CD4+ and CD8+ clones. Regulatory or non-regulatory origin of alloreactive CD4+ clones was assigned by matching sequences to the sorted unstimulated Treg and non-Treg repertoires. TCRdb stores this immuneACCESS table with in-frame sequences only. Part of the clones is absent; in the studies checked, under half of the shortfall reflects unresolved V genes, and no reason is known for the rest. V and J calls and clone size follow that table, whereas D and trimming were derived from the DNA. The sample includes 100,000 or so clones, with about 94% observed a single time. Roughly 1.3% of the sample comes from the top ten.

Input material: non-Treg CD4+ T cells sorted from blood. In the paper's terms, the cell subset or site label means: FACS-sorted unstimulated CD4+ non-regulatory T cells. This clonotype originated in a human donor in good health. The rearrangement joined TRBV2 to TRBJ2-1, with TRBD1 as a weak D call on 5 bases. The DNA sequence follows: TGTGCCAGCACCTTCAGGGTCTCCTACAATGAGCAGTTCTTC. Its translation is CASTFRVSYNEQFF.